The entry that follows covers one T cell receptor beta chain sequence. In the original processing: Amplification of reference gene primers provided the estimated nucleated cell counts. The assay was immunoSEQ multiplex PCR, and TCRdb's table has in-frame clones only and misses some. The DNA gave D and trimming, while V, J and clone size come from that table. The table shows 150,000 or so clones, with more than 75% occurring only once. This entry belongs to a study of blood T cell repertoires in COVID-19. Study-level background: Some COVID-19 samples were acute and others convalescent; all came from the United States, Italy and Spain. PBMCs, B-cell-depleted T cells, or T cells were the source of the cDNA or gDNA that made up the material.

The CDR3 consists of 15 residues. Germline lookup yields CDR1 MDHEN and CDR2 SYDVKM. The V segment lost 7 bases and the J segment 3 bases; nucleotides outside the gene matches: 6. The sequenced sample consisted of peripheral blood. The chain uses TRBV28 and TRBJ2-3, with 11 bases lining up with TRBD2. This TCR was recovered from a man between 60 and 70 years old with active or convalescent COVID-19. CDR3 residues: CASTPGLAVTDTQYF. CDR3 nucleotides: TGTGCCAGCACCCCGGGACTAGCGGTTACAGATACGCAGTATTTT.